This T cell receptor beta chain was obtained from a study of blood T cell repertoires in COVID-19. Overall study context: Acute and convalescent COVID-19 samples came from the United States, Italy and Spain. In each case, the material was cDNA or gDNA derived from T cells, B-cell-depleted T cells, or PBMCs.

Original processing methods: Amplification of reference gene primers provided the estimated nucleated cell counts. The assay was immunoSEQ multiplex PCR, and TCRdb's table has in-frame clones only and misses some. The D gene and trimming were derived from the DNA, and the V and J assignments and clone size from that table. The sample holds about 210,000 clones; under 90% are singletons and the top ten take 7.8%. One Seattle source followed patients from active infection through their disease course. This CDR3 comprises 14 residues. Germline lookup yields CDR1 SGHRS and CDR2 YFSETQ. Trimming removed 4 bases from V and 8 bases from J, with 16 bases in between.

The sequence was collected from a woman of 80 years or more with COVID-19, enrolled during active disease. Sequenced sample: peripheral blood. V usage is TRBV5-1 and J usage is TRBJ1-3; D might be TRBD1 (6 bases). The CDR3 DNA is TGCGCCAGCAGCGACACAGGGACTAGAGACACCATATATTTT. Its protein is CASSDTGTRDTIYF.